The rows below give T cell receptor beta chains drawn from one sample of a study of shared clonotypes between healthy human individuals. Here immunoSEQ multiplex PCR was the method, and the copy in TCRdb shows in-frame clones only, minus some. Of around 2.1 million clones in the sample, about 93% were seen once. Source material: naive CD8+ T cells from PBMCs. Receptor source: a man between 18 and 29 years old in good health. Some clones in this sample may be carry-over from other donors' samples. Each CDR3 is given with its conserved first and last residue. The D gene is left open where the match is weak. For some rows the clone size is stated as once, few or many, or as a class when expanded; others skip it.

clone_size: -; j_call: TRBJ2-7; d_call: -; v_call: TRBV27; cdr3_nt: TGTGCCAGCAGTTTAGTGGCAGGGGACCGCGAGCAGTACTTC; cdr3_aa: CASSLVAGDREQYF
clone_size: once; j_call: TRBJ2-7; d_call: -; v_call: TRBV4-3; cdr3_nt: TGCGCCAGCAGCCAAGAGAGGCAGAGTTCCTACGAGCAGTACTTC; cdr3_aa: CASSQERQSSYEQYF
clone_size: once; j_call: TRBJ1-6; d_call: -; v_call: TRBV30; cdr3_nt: TGTGCCTGGACGCCACAGGCAGAATCACCCCTCCACTTT; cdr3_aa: CAWTPQAESPLHF
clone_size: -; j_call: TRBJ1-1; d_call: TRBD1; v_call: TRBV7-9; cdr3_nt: TGTGCCAGCAGCACAGGGGCCACTGAAGCTTTCTTT; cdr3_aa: CASSTGATEAFF
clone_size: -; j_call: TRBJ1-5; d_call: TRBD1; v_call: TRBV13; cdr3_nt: TGTGCCAGCAGCACTAGGGGGCTAGGGGACCAGCCCCAGCATTTT; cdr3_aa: CASSTRGLGDQPQHF
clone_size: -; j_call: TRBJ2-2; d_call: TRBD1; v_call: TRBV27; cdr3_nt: TGTGCCAGCAAATCCACTAAGACAGGGGTTAACACCGGGGAGCTGTTTTTT; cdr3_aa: CASKSTKTGVNTGELFF
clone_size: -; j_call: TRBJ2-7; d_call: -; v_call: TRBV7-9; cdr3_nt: TGTGCCAGCAGCACCAACGTCCTAGTAAACGGTGGCGAGCAGTACTTC; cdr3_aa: CASSTNVLVNGGEQYF
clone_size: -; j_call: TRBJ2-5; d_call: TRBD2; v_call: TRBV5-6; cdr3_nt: TGTGCCAGCAGCCTCAAGCGGGAGGGCCGCCAAGAGACCCAGTACTTC; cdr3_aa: CASSLKREGRQETQYF
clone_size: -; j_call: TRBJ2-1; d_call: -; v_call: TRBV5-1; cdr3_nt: TGCGCCAGCAGCTTACTAGGATTCTCCGATGAGCAGTTCTTC; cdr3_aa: CASSLLGFSDEQFF
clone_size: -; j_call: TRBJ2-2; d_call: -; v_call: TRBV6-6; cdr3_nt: TGTGCCAGCAGTTACTCATTTCGGGTCCCCGGGGAGCTGTTTTTT; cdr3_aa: CASSYSFRVPGELFF
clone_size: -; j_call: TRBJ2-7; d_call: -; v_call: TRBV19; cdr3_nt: TGTGCCAGTAGTACGTCGACAGGCCCCTACGAGCAGTACTTC; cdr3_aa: CASSTSTGPYEQYF
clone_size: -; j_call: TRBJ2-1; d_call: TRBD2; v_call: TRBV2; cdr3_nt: TGTGCCAGCAGTGAAGGATCGGGCGGGAGTCAGCACAATGAGCAGTTCTTC; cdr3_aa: CASSEGSGGSQHNEQFF
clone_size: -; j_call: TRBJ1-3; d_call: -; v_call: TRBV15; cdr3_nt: TGTGCCACCAGCAGGGAGACAGGAGGAAACACCATATATTTT; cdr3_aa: CATSRETGGNTIYF
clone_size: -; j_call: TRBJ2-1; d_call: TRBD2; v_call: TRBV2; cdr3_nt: TGTGCCAGCAGTCGGACTAGCCCGGCCTATGAGCAGTTCTTC; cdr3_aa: CASSRTSPAYEQFF
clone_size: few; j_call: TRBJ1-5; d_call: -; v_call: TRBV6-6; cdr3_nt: TGTGCCAGCAACCCCAGCTGGACCGTAGATCAGCCCCAGCATTTT; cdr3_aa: CASNPSWTVDQPQHF
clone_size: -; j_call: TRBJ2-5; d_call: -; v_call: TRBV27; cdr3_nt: TGTGCCAGCCTCGGCAGATTCGGGCTGGAAGAGACCCAGTACTTC; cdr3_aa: CASLGRFGLEETQYF
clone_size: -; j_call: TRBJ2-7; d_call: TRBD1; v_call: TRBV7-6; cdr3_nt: TGTGCCAGCAGCAACGGACAGGGTGGCGAGCAGTACTTC; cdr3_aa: CASSNGQGGEQYF
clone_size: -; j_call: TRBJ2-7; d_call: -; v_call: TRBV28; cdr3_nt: TGTGCCAGCAGTACCGGGACAGGAGGGACTAGCTGGCCCTACGAGCAGTACTTC; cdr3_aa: CASSTGTGGTSWPYEQYF
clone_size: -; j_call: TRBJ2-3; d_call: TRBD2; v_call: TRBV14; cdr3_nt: TGTGCCAGCAGCCAAAGACTAGCGGGATCAGATACGCAGTATTTT; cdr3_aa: CASSQRLAGSDTQYF
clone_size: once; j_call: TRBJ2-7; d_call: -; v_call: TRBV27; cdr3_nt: TGTGCCAGCAGTCCCGCCATTGGGGCAGGAGTTTTCTACGAGCAGTACTTC; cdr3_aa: CASSPAIGAGVFYEQYF
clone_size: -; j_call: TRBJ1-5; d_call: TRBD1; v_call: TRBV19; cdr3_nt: TGTGCCAGTAACTGGGGGACAGCTAACAATCAGCCCCAGCATTTT; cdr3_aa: CASNWGTANNQPQHF
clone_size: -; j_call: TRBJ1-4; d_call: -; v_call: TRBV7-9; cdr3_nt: TGTGCCAGCAGCTTAGCGGACGAAAAACTGTTTTTT; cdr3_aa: CASSLADEKLFF
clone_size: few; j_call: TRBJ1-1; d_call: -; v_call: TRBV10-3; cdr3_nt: TGTGCCATCGGAGGCGCGGACACTGAAGCTTTCTTT; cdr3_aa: CAIGGADTEAFF
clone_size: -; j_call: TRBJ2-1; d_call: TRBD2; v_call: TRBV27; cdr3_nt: TGTGCCAGCAGTTTATCACTAGCGGAGAATGAGCAGTTCTTC; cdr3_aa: CASSLSLAENEQFF
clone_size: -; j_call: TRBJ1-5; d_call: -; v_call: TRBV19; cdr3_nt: TGTGCCAGTAGTATCCGGGACCTCAATCAGCCCCAGCATTTT; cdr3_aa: CASSIRDLNQPQHF
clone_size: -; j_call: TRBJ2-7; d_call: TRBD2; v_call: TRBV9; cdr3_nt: TGTGCCAGCAGCGGGGGGACTAGCGGGAGTAATCCTTCTTACGAGCAGTACTTC; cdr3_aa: CASSGGTSGSNPSYEQYF
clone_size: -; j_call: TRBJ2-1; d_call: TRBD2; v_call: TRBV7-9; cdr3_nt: TGTGCCAGCAGCCCTGGCTTTAGCGGGAGAATCGATGAGCAGTTCTTC; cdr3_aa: CASSPGFSGRIDEQFF
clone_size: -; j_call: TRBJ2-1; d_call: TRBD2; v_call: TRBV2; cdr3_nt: TGTGCCAGCAGTGAAGTCGCGGGAGCTTACAATGAGCAGTTCTTC; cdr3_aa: CASSEVAGAYNEQFF
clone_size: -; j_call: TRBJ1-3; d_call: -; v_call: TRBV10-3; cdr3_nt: TGTGCCATCAGTGAGTCGACGGGGAACTCTGGAAACACCATATATTTT; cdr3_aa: CAISESTGNSGNTIYF
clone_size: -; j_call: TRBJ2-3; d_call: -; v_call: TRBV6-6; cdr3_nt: TGTGCCAGCAGTGCCCGGGACCCCCTCGGCACAGATACGCAGTATTTT; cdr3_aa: CASSARDPLGTDTQYF
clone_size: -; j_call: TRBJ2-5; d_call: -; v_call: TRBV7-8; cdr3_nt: TGTGCCAGCAGCCCCCGACAGGAACTGGGTGAGACCCAGTACTTC; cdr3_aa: CASSPRQELGETQYF
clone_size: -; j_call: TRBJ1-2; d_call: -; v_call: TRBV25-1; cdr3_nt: TGTGCCAGCAGTCGAGGGACCTATGGCTACACCTTC; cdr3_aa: CASSRGTYGYTF
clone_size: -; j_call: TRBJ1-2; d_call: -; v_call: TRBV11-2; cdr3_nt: TGTGCCAGCAGCTTGTCAAACAGCCTCTATGGCTACACCTTC; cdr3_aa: CASSLSNSLYGYTF
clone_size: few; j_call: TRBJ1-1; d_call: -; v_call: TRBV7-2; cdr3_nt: TGTGCGGTCTTGGACGGCAGAAAGAACACTGAAGCTTTCTTT; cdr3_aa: CAVLDGRKNTEAFF
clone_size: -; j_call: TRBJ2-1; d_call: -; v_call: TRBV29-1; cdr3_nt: TGCAGCGTTGAAGATCGGATTAAAACCTACAATGAGCAGTTCTTC; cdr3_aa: CSVEDRIKTYNEQFF
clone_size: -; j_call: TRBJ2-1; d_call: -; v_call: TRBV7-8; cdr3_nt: TGTGCCAGCAGCCCCCCCGACAATGAGCAGTTCTTC; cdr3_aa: CASSPPDNEQFF
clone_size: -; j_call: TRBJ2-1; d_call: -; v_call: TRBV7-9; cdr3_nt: TGTGCCTGGCAATGGTCCAATGAGCAGTTCTTC; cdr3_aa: CAWQWSNEQFF
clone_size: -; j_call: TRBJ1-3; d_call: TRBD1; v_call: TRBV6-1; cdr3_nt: TGTGCCAGCAGTGAAGTAGGGGGCGGAGGAAACACCATATATTTT; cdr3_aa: CASSEVGGGGNTIYF
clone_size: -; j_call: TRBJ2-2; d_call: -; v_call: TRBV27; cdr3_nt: TGTGCCAGCAGTCTACTAGTTAACACCGGGGAGCTGTTTTTT; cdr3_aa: CASSLLVNTGELFF
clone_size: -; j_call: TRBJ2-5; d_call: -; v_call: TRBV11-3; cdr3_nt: TGTGCCAGCAGCTCCGGGAGTTGGGAGACCCAGTACTTC; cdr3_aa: CASSSGSWETQYF
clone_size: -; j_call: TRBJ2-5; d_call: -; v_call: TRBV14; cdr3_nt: TGTGCCAGCAGCCCCCCCGGCCGGGCCCCAGAGACCCAGTACTTC; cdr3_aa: CASSPPGRAPETQYF
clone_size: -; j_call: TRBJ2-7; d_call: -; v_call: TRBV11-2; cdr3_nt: TGTGCCAGCAGCTCCCGGGACACCTACGAGCAGTACTTC; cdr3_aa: CASSSRDTYEQYF
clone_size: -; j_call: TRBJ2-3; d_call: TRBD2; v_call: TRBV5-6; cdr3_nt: TGTGCCAGCAGTCGGTTACTAGCGGGGCTCACAGATACGCAGTATTTT; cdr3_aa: CASSRLLAGLTDTQYF
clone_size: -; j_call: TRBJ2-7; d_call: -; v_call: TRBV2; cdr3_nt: TGTGCCAGCAGCCTACAGGGCCTGAGAAGTGAGCAGTACTTC; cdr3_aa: CASSLQGLRSEQYF
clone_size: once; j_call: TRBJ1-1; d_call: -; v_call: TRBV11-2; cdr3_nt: TGTGCCAGCAGCTTACTTAAGACTGAAGCTTTCTTT; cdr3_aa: CASSLLKTEAFF